This T cell receptor beta chain is from a study of T cells in localized non-small cell lung cancer. The study's findings and limits: Of the tissues analyzed, uninvolved adjacent lung showed maximal T cell clonality, greater than tumor.

The V and J ends lost 8 bases and 3 bases, in that order; junction bases with no gene match: 6. The CDR3 covers 12 residues. CDR1 is SQVTM, CDR2 ANQGSEA, per germline. Repertoires were generated with immunoSEQ multiplex PCR, while TCRdb's copy carries only in-frame clones and drops some. The repertoire includes about 77,000 clones, more than 75% of them detected once, and less than 25% sits in the top ten. About this clone itself: The antigen remains undetermined.

V and J are TRBV29-1 and TRBJ2-7, with 8 positions matching TRBD1. Sequencing used peripheral blood, obtained before any cancer treatment. This sequence was found in a woman aged 35 to 70 with stage I squamous cell lung carcinoma. The CDR3 coding sequence is TGCAGCACGCTGGACAGGGACTACGAGCAGTACTTC. It specifies CSTLDRDYEQYF.